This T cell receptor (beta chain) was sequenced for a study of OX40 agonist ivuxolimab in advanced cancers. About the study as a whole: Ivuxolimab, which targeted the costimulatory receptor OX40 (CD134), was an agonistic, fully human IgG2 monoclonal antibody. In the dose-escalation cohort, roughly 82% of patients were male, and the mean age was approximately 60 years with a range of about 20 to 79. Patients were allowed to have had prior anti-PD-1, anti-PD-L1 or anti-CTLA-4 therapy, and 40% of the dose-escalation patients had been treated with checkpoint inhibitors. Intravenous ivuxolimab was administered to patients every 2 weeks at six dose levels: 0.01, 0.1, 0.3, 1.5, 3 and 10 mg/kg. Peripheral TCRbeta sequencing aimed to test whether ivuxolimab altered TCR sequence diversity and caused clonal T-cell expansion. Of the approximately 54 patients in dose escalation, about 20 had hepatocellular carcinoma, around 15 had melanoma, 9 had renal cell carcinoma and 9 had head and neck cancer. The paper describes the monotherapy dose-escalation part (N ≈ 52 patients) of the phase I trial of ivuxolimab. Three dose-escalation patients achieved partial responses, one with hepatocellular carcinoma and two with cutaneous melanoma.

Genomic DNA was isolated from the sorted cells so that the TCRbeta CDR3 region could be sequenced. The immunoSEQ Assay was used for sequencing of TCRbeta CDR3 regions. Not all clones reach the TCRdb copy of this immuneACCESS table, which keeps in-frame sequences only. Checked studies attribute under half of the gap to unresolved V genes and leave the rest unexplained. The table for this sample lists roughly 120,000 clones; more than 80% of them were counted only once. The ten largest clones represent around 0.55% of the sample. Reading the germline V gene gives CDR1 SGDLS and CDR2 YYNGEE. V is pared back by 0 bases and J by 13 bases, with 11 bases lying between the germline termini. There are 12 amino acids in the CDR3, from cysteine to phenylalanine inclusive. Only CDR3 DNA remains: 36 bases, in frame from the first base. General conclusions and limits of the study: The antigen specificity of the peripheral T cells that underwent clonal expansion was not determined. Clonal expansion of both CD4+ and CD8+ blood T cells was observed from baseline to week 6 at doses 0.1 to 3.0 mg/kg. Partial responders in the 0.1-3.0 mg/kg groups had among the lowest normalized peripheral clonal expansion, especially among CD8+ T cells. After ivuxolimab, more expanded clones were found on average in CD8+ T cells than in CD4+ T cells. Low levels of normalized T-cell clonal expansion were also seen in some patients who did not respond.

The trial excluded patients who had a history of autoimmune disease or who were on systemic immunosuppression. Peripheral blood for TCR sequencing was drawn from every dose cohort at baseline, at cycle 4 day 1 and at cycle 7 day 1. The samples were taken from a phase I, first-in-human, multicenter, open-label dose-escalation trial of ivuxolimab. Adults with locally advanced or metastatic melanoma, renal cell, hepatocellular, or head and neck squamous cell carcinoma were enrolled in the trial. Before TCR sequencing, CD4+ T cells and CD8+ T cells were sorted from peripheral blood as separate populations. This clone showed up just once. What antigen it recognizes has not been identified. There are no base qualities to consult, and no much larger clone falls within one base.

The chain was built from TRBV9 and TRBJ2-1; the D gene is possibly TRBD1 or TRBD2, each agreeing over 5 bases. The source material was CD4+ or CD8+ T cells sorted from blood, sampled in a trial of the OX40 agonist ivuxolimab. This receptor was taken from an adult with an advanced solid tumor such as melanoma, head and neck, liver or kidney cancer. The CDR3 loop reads CASSVGLGVQFF. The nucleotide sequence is TGTGCCAGCAGCGTAGGATTGGGGGTCCAGTTCTTC.